These 4 T cell receptor beta chains were all obtained from the same sample, sequenced in a study of breast tumors, draining lymph nodes, adjacent tissues. TCRdb re-derived calls from the multiplex PCR reads in MiXCR, one entry per CDR3 protein. Seen here are tens of thousands of distinct CDR3 sequences, approximately 19% observed once, and the top ten hold 2% to 3%. Samples came from axillary lymph nodes draining the breast cancer. Sequences were obtained from axillary lymph node tissue. Receptors were obtained from a female donor with breast cancer. Some clones in this sample may be carry-over from other donors' samples.

This clonotype was detected only a few times. This sequence joins TRBV19 and TRBJ2-1, with D perhaps TRBD2 (6 bases). Germline V lookup: CDR1 LNHDA, CDR2 SQIVND (reference sequence). Trimming pared 5 bases from V and 9 bases from J, leaving 20 bases between. The CDR3 totals 15 residues. The CDR3: CASSAAGGGGSEQFF. The CDR3 nucleotides read TGTGCCAGTAGTGCAGCCGGGGGTGGAGGTAGTGAGCAGTTCTTC.

This clonotype rates as medium-sized. CDR3 protein: CATSRDQDYEQYF. DNA for the CDR3: TGTGCCACCAGCAGAGATCAGGACTACGAGCAGTACTTC. This chain links TRBV15 with TRBJ2-7; D ambiguous. In germline, CDR1 is LNHNV, CDR2 YYDKDF (reference sequence). The CDR3 is made up of 13 amino acids. Between the trimmed V and J ends, which lost 0 bases and 3 bases, there was a span of 6 bases.

This clonotype was seen ten or more times. The CDR3 loop reads CSAGDRGTNYGYTF. CDR3 nucleotides: TGCAGTGCGGGGGACAGGGGCACTAACTATGGCTACACCTTC. The chain links TRBV20-1 to TRBJ1-2, with TRBD1 matching over 10 bases. V lost 6 bases, J lost 0 bases, and 4 bases stayed unmatched. CDR3 length: 14 residues. Germline lookup yields CDR1 DFQATT and CDR2 SNEGSKA (reference sequence).

This clonotype was recorded at least ten times. This chain joins TRBV6-1 and TRBJ1-5, with D unresolved. This CDR3 comprises 14 residues. Trimming removed 2 bases at V and 1 base at J, with 6 bases between. From germline, CDR1 is MNHNS and CDR2 SASEGT. The CDR3 DNA reads TGTGCCAGCAGTGAATTAGACAGCAATCAGCCCCAGCATTTT. It encodes CASSELDSNQPQHF.